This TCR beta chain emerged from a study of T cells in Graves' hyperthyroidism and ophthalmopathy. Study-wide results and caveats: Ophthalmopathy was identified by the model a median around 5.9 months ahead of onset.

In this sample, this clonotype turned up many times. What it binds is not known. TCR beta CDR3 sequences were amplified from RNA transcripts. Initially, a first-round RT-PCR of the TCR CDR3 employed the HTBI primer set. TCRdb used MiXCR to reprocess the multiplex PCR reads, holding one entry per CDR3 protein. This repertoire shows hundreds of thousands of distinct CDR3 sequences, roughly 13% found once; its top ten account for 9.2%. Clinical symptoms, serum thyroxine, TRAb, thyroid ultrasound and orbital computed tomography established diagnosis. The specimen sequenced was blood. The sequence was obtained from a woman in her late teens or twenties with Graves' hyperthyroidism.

This CDR3 is CASSIVGQDQPQHF. For the CDR3, the DNA is TGTGCCAGTAGTATAGTAGGGCAGGATCAGCCCCAGCATTTT. This chain links TRBV19 with TRBJ1-5; no clear D gene. Deletions cut 1 base from V and 5 bases from J, with 9 bases between. This CDR3 contains 14 residues. The germline CDR1 and CDR2 sequences are LNHDA and SQIVND (reference sequence).